The text below deals with one TCR beta chain. Its antigen is not identified. A second PCR of roughly 7 to 11 cycles used a sample-barcoded 5' primer and a J-beta primer mix. The study obtained at least 3 million CDR3-containing paired-end reads from every sample. TCRdb re-analysed the 5' RACE reads in MiXCR, keeping a single row per CDR3 protein. Counted here are about 1,400,000 distinct CDR3 sequences, 45% to 70% occurring once; the ten biggest clones make up 5.5% to 8%. The CDR3 runs to 16 residues. Germline V gene sequence: CDR1 SGHAT, CDR2 FQNNGV. These data originate in a study of blood T cells in healthy people across ages. Across the whole study: Template switching retrieved approximately one barcoded beta molecule for each two T cells.

Study-wide results and caveats: A roughly linear age-dependent decrease characterized TCR beta diversity per million T cells.

The total RNA that was extracted per sample amounted to at least 5 micrograms. The TCR sequence derives from a man younger than 35 in good health. The sample comprised blood. This sequence joins TRBV11-2 and TRBJ2-1, with 7 bases that match TRBD2. The DNA end is more similar to TRBJ2-7, so the J call may be wrong. CDR3 sequence reads: CASTLRGDGPYNEQYF. The CDR3 DNA reads as TGTGCCAGCACCCTACGGGGGGATGGCCCCTACAATGAGCAGTACTTC.